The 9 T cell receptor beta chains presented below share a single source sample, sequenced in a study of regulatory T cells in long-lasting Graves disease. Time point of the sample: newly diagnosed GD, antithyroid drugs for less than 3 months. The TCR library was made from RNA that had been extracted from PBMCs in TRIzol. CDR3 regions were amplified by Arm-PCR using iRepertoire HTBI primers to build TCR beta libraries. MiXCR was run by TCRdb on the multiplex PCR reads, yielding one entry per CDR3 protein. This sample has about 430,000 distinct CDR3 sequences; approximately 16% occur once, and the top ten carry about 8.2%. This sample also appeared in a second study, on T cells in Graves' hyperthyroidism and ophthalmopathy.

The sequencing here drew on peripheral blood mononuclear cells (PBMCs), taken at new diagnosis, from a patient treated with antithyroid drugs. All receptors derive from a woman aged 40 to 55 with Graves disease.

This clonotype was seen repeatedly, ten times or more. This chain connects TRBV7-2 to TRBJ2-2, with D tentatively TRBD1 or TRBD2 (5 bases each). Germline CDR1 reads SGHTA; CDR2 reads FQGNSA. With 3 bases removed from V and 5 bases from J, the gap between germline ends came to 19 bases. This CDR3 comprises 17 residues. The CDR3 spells CASSFLVGGDGTGELFF. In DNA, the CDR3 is TGTGCCAGCAGCTTCCTCGTTGGGGGAGATGGTACCGGGGAGCTGTTTTTT.

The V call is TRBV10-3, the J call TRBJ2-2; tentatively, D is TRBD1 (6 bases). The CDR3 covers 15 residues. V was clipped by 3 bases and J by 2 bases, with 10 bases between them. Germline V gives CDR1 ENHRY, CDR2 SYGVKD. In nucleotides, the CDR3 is TGTGCCATCAGTGACAGGGGCCGAAACACCGGGGAGCTGTTTTTT. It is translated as CAISDRGRNTGELFF.

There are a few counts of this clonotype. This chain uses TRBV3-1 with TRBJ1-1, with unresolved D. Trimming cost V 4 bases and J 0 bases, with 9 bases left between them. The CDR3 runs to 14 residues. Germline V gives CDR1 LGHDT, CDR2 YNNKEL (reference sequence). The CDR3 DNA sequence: TGTGCCAGCAGCCTGCGCATTATGAACACTGAAGCTTTCTTT. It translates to CASSLRIMNTEAFF.

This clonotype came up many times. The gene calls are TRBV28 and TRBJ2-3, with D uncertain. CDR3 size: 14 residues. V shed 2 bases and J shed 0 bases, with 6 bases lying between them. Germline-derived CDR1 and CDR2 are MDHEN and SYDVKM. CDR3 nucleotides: TGTGCCAGCAGTTTAAAGAGTAGCACAGATACGCAGTATTTT. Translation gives CASSLKSSTDTQYF.

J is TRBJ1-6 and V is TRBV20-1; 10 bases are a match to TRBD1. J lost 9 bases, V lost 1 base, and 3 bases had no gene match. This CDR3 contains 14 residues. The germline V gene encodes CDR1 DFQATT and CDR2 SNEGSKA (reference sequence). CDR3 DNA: TGCAGTGCTAGAGGCGGGACAGGGGTTTCACCCCTCCACTTT. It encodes CSARGGTGVSPLHF.

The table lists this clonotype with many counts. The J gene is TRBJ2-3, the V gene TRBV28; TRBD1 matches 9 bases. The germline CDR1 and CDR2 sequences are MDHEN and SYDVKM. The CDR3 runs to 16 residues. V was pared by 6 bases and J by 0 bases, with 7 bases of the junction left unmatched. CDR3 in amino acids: CASSRWTGDSTDTQYF. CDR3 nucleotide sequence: TGTGCCAGCAGCCGATGGACAGGGGATAGCACAGATACGCAGTATTTT.

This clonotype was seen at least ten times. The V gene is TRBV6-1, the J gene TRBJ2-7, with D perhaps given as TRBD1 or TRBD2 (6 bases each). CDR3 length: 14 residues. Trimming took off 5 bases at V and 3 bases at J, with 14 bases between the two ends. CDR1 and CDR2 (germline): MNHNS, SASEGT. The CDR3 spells CASSLGGLYYEQYF. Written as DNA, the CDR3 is TGTGCCAGCAGTCTAGGGGGGCTCTACTACGAGCAGTACTTC.

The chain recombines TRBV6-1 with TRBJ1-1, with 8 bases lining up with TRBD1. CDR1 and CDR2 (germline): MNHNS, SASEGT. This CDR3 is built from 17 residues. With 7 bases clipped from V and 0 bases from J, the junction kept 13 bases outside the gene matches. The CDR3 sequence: CASIKTGVIGMNTEAFF. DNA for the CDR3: TGTGCCAGCATAAAGACAGGGGTGATCGGGATGAACACTGAAGCTTTCTTT.

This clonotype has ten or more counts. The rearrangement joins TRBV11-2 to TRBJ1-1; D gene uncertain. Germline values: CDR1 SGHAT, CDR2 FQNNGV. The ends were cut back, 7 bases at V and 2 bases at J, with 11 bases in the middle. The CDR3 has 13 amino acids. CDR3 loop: CASNHGENTEAFF. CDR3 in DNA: TGTGCCAGCAATCACGGGGAAAACACTGAAGCTTTCTTT.